A single sample is the source of the 2 T cell receptor beta chains below, sequenced in a study of post-analysis software for immune sequencing data. Study-level points and caveats: TRBV segments more frequent in patients than in controls numbered five and included TRBV5-6, TRBV5-1 and TRBV20-1.

The authors incorporated unique molecular identifiers into the TCR beta cDNA libraries. TCRdb ran MiXCR on the PCR reads and lists one entry per CDR3 protein. The data contain 350,000 to 450,000 distinct CDR3 sequences, roughly 36% of them singletons. For these TCRs, the target antigens are not known. The sample taken for sequencing was blood. These receptors were collected from a girl under 18 with multiple sclerosis.

This clonotype was picked up a small number of times. This chain joins TRBV15 and TRBJ1-5, with D uncertain. The CDR3 is 15 amino acids. Trimming pared 1 base from V and 5 bases from J, leaving 12 bases between. Germline CDR1 is LNHNV and CDR2 is YYDKDF (reference sequence). CDR3 bases: TGTGCCACCAGCAGAGCGGAACCAAGGGATCAGCCCCAGCATTTT. Protein product: CATSRAEPRDQPQHF.

The chain links TRBV14 to TRBJ2-3; TRBD1 is a possible D gene (6 bases). V was shortened by 7 bases and J by 1 base, with 12 bases between the two germline ends. Germline assignment: CDR1 SGHDN and CDR2 FVKESK. The CDR3 covers 14 residues. CDR3 sequence: CASNRDTRTDTQYF. In DNA, the CDR3 is TGTGCCAGCAATAGGGACACTCGCACAGATACGCAGTATTTT.